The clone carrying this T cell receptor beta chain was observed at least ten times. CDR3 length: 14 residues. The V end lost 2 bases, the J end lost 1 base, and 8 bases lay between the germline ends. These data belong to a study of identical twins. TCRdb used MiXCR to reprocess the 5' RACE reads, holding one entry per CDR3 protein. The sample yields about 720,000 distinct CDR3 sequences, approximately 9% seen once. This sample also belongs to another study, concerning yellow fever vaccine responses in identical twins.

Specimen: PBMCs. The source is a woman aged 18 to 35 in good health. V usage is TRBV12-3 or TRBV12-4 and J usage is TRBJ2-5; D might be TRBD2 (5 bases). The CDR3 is CASSLLSGQETQYF. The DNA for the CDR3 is TGTGCCAGCAGTTTATTGAGCGGCCAAGAGACCCAGTACTTC.